Listed here are 20 T cell receptor beta chains from one sample, sequenced in a study of T cells in Graves' hyperthyroidism and ophthalmopathy. Amplification yielded TCR beta CDR3 regions, with RNA transcripts as the source. The HTBI set primed first-round TCR CDR3 RT-PCR. Each CDR3 protein is one row after TCRdb ran MiXCR on the multiplex PCR reads. The sample has roughly 520,000 distinct CDR3 sequences, about 24% seen once. Sequenced: blood. These receptors all come from a woman younger than 45 with Graves' ophthalmopathy.

This clonotype came up many times. V is TRBV7-2 and J is TRBJ2-2; D not resolved. V was shortened by 4 bases and J by 4 bases, with 13 bases between the two germline ends. This CDR3 comprises 15 residues. CDR1 is SGHTA and CDR2 is FQGNSA in the germline V gene. DNA for the CDR3: TGTGCCAGCAGCTACCAACCTTACAGCACCGGGGAGCTGTTTTTT. Translation gives CASSYQPYSTGELFF.

This chain links TRBV11-2 with TRBJ1-1; 8 bases match TRBD1. The CDR3 spans 15 residues. The ends lost 5 bases at V and 5 bases at J; junction bases unmatched: 10. Per the germline V gene, CDR1 is SGHAT and CDR2 is FQNNGV. CDR3 protein: CASSQIRGRGTEAFF. The CDR3 DNA follows: TGTGCCAGCAGCCAGATCAGGGGGCGGGGGACTGAAGCTTTCTTT.

This clonotype was counted at least ten times. The rearrangement uses TRBV12-5 and TRBJ1-2; 8 bases line up with TRBD1. This CDR3 is 13 amino acids long. Germline V lookup: CDR1 LGHNT, CDR2 FRNRAP. V dropped 5 bases and J dropped 6; count of bases not matched to a gene: 5. This chain's CDR3 is CASGPGQGDGYTF. The DNA of the CDR3 is TGTGCTAGTGGTCCTGGACAGGGCGATGGCTACACCTTC.

To note about this clonotype: It may be a read error: a sequence one base away is much more abundant. The chain uses TRBV29-1 and TRBJ1-3; D not resolved. The ends were cut back, 6 bases at V and 8 bases at J, with 14 bases in the middle. The CDR3 covers 12 residues. Germline assignment: CDR1 SQVTM and CDR2 ANQGSEA. CDR3 nucleotide sequence: TGCAGCGTCATACAGTGGGCACACACCATATATTTT. Translation: CSVIQWAHTIYF.

The sample holds many counts of this clonotype. V and J are TRBV5-6 and TRBJ2-4; TRBD1 aligns across 10 bases. J gave up 8 bases and V 3 bases, and 5 bases lay outside the gene matches. Germline CDR1 SGHDT, CDR2 YYEEEE. This CDR3 is 14 amino acids long. CDR3 sequence: CASSSGTGVYIQYF. The CDR3 DNA reads as TGTGCCAGCAGCTCCGGGACAGGGGTATACATTCAGTACTTC.

The table lists this clonotype with many counts. The chain uses TRBV6-2 or TRBV6-3 and TRBJ2-7; D is perhaps TRBD2 (5 bases). The CDR3 spans 13 residues. The V gene's germline CDR1 is MNHEY and CDR2 SVGEGT. Trimming pared 5 bases from V and 5 bases from J, leaving 13 bases between. DNA of the CDR3: TGTGCCAGCAGTCCGCAGCGGTTCCACGAGCAGTACTTC. Protein sequence: CASSPQRFHEQYF.

This clonotype appeared many times. J is TRBJ1-1 and V is TRBV12-3 or TRBV12-4; 10 nucleotides agree with TRBD1. V was clipped by 4 bases and J by 0 bases; unmatched bases: 5. The CDR3 loop spans 16 amino acids. The CDR3 region is CASSSGTGVLNTEAFF. Written as DNA, the CDR3 is TGTGCCAGCAGTTCCGGGACAGGGGTTTTGAACACTGAAGCTTTCTTT.

This clonotype was seen ten or more times. One end of the junction does not line up with germline, which may come from a read error. The V gene is TRBV7-2, the J gene TRBJ2-7, with 9 bases aligning to TRBD1. This CDR3 is 12 amino acids long. Per the germline V gene, CDR1 is SGHTA and CDR2 is FQGNSA. CDR3 DNA sequence: TGTGCCAGCAGCTTAAGGACAGGGGCCCTTAACTTC. This encodes CASSLRTGALNF.

This chain links TRBV18 with TRBJ2-7; unclear D gene. Trimming cost V 6 bases and J 5 bases, with 17 bases left between them. CDR1 and CDR2 (germline): KGHSH, LQKENI. The CDR3 runs to 14 residues. CDR3 DNA: TGTGCCAGCTCCCTTGAAATGGCGGACCACGAGCAGTACTTC. Its protein is CASSLEMADHEQYF.

This clonotype was seen many times. V is TRBV11-1 and J is TRBJ2-2, with 8 bases fitting TRBD2. V gave up 0 bases and J gave up 0 bases; unmatched junction bases: 12. Germline V gene lookup returns CDR1 SGHAT and CDR2 FQDESV (reference sequence). This CDR3 spans 20 amino acids. Here the CDR3 DNA reads TGTGCCAGCAGCTTAGCTGGGCGGGGGGCCGGAAGTTCGAACACCGGGGAGCTGTTTTTT. Translated, it gives CASSLAGRGAGSSNTGELFF.

There are many counts of this clonotype. The V call is TRBV6-2 or TRBV6-3, the J call TRBJ2-2; 7 bases line up with TRBD1. The CDR3 totals 19 residues. Unmatched junction bases numbered 15, after V lost 1 base and J lost 4 bases. CDR1 MNHEY and CDR2 SVGEGT come from the germline V gene. Here the CDR3 reads CASSYWGTAVPRFTGELFF. CDR3 DNA: TGTGCCAGCAGTTACTGGGGGACAGCCGTCCCCAGATTCACCGGGGAGCTGTTTTTT.

This clonotype was picked up many times. The V and J genes are TRBV20-1 and TRBJ2-4, with 11 positions matching TRBD2. CDR1 DFQATT and CDR2 SNEGSKA come from the germline V gene (reference sequence). The CDR3 spans 17 residues. With 0 bases clipped from V and 0 bases from J, the junction kept 4 bases outside the gene matches. CDR3 bases: TGCAGTGCTAGAGATCCTAGCGGGGGGAGAGCCAAAAACATTCAGTACTTC. It specifies CSARDPSGGRAKNIQYF.

This clonotype was observed at least ten times. The chain recombines TRBV27 with TRBJ2-7; TRBD1 agrees at 7 bases. Germline lookup yields CDR1 MNHEY and CDR2 SMNVEV (reference sequence). The V gene end was trimmed by 3 bases and the J gene end by 2 bases; junction bases not matched to a gene: 7. CDR3 length: 15 amino acids. The CDR3 bases are TGTGCCAGCAGTTTCTTCCCCGGGACAGCCTACGAGCAGTACTTC. This sequence encodes CASSFFPGTAYEQYF.

Ten or more counts support this clonotype. This sequence joins TRBV12-3 or TRBV12-4 and TRBJ2-5, with 14 positions matching TRBD2. V lost 5 bases and J lost 5; bases outside the gene matches: 7. CDR3 length equals 16 residues. The CDR3 protein is CASSPRTSGGQETQYF. In nucleotides, the CDR3 is TGTGCCAGCAGTCCCCGGACTAGCGGGGGGCAGGAGACCCAGTACTTC.

In its sample, this clonotype was seen a few times. Since a much larger clone is just one base distant, this may be a read error. This rearrangement joins TRBV24-1 to TRBJ2-5; D possibly corresponds to TRBD1 (6 bases). CDR3 length: 16 amino acids. V gave up 8 bases and J gave up 5 bases, with 23 bases separating them. Germline CDR1 and CDR2: KGHDR and SFDVKD. The CDR3 DNA is TGTGCCACCACTTCTCCCCCGGGACAAAGGGAGGAGACCCAGTACTTC. Its protein product is CATTSPPGQREETQYF.

This clonotype has at least ten counts. The chain uses TRBV10-1 and TRBJ2-5; unclear D gene. Trimming removed 7 bases from V and 3 bases from J, with 12 bases in between. The germline gives CDR1 WNHNN, CDR2 SYGVQD (reference sequence). This CDR3 has 13 amino acids. DNA for the CDR3: TGCGCCAGCACCGGAGCACATGAAGAGACCCAGTACTTC. Translated, it gives CASTGAHEETQYF.

This clonotype was recorded at least ten times. The CDR3: CAIRGDTHRDTEAFF. Here the CDR3 DNA reads TGTGCCATCAGGGGTGACACGCACCGGGACACTGAAGCTTTCTTT. V usage is TRBV10-3 and J usage is TRBJ1-1; D remains ambiguous. Germline-derived CDR1 and CDR2 are ENHRY and SYGVKD. Trimming removed 6 bases at V and 3 bases at J, with 17 bases between. This CDR3 contains 15 residues.

This clonotype was seen repeatedly, ten times or more. The rearrangement uses TRBV11-1 and TRBJ2-7; 11 bases fit TRBD1. V was clipped by 4 bases and J by 2 bases; unmatched bases: 10. The CDR3 is made up of 17 amino acids. Germline lookup yields CDR1 SGHAT and CDR2 FQDESV (reference sequence). The CDR3 sequence is CASSSTRTGGPTYEQYF. The CDR3 region has the DNA TGTGCCAGCAGCTCGACTAGGACAGGGGGCCCGACCTACGAGCAGTACTTC.

J is TRBJ1-2 and V is TRBV28; unclear D gene. The V end was cut by 8 bases, the J end by 8 bases, with 15 bases between. CDR1 is MDHEN and CDR2 is SYDVKM in the germline V gene. The CDR3 extends over 12 amino acids. In nucleotides, the CDR3 is TGTGCCAGCTCTCACGGGGTAGGCGGCTACACCTTC. As protein: CASSHGVGGYTF.

This clonotype was counted ten times or more. The junction and the germline gene differ at one end; a read error may be behind it. The rearrangement joins TRBV6-2 or TRBV6-3 to TRBJ2-4, with 10 positions matching TRBD2. This CDR3 comprises 15 residues. The germline CDR1 and CDR2 sequences are MNHEY and SVGEGT. Written as DNA, the CDR3 is TGTGCCAGCGGCCCGAGCGGGGGGGCCGGGAACATTAAGTACTTC. It codes for CASGPSGGAGNIKYF.